The next 27 T cell receptor beta chains were all read from a single sample in a study of response to subunit inactivated influenza vaccine. TCRdb fed the RT-PCR reads into MiXCR, producing one record per CDR3 protein. The sample shows fewer than 600,000 distinct CDR3 sequences, around 7.7% of them seen only once. The sample was PBMCs from blood, taken less than 30 months after vaccination. The receptors here all came from a man aged 45-69 years who received an inactivated influenza vaccine.

This clonotype was observed a handful of times. This chain connects TRBV27 to TRBJ2-3, with 12 nucleotides matching TRBD2. This CDR3 has 18 residues. In germline, CDR1 is MNHEY, CDR2 SMNVEV (reference sequence). The V and J ends lost 7 bases and 4 bases, in that order; junction bases with no gene match: 15. CDR3: CASKGGASGRAFADTQYF. CDR3 in DNA: TGTGCCAGCAAAGGGGGAGCTAGCGGGAGGGCCTTCGCAGATACGCAGTATTTT.

This clonotype was seen ten or more times. The chain links TRBV6-5 to TRBJ2-7, with a weak D call TRBD2 (6 bases). The V and J ends lost 0 bases and 7 bases respectively, with 10 bases between them. The germline gives CDR1 MNHEY, CDR2 SVGAGI. CDR3 length: 13 amino acids. The chain's CDR3 is CASSYSPSVEQYF. The CDR3 DNA reads as TGTGCCAGCAGTTACTCTCCTAGCGTTGAGCAGTACTTC.

The chain recombines TRBV9 with TRBJ1-3; D not certain. The CDR3 is 14 residues long. Trimming left V 1 base short and J 0 bases short, with 5 bases between. The germline V gene encodes CDR1 SGDLS and CDR2 YYNGEE. The CDR3 bases are TGTGCCAGCAGCGTAAGCAACTCTGGAAACACCATATATTTT. This translates into CASSVSNSGNTIYF.

This clonotype was counted only a few times. The chain recombines TRBV29-1 with TRBJ2-7, with TRBD2 matching over 8 bases. The CDR3 is 14 amino acids. V lost 4 bases and J lost 3; bases outside the gene matches: 8. Germline CDR1 reads SQVTM; CDR2 reads ANQGSEA. The DNA of the CDR3 is TGCAGCGTTGGTCCGGGACTAGGAAGCTACGAGCAGTACTTC. Its protein product is CSVGPGLGSYEQYF.

This clonotype was seen a handful of times. The chain links TRBV7-9 to TRBJ1-1; no reliable D call. CDR3 length: 14 amino acids. Trimming removed 4 bases at V and 4 bases at J, with 13 bases between. CDR1 and CDR2 (germline): SEHNR, FQNEAQ (reference sequence). DNA for the CDR3: TGTGCCAGCAGCTCGTTCCCCTGGGGCACTGAAGCTTTCTTT. Translated, it gives CASSSFPWGTEAFF. The full variable domain, its missing parts supplied by reference TRBV7-9 and TRBJ1-1, is DTGVSQNPRHKITKRGQNVTFRCDPISEHNRLYWYRQTLGQGPEFLTYFQNEAQLEKSRLLSDRFSAERPKGSFSTLEIQRTEQGDSAMYLCASSSFPWGTEAFFGQGTRLTVV.

The V gene is TRBV7-2, the J gene TRBJ2-5; D could derive from TRBD1 or TRBD2 (5 bases each). The CDR3 runs 14 residues. Trimming cost V 5 bases and J 5 bases, with 15 bases left between them. Germline assignment: CDR1 SGHTA and CDR2 FQGNSA. CDR3 loop: CASSQYPWGETQYF. DNA for the CDR3: TGTGCCAGCAGCCAATACCCGTGGGGGGAGACCCAGTACTTC.

This clonotype was recorded at least ten times. The chain is built from TRBV5-1 and TRBJ2-1, with unresolved D. CDR3 size: 11 residues. Looked up from germline, CDR1 is SGHRS and CDR2 is YFSETQ. Trimming shortened V by 7 bases and J by 6 bases, and 8 bases separated the two germline ends. CDR3 residues: CASGSPNEQFF. The CDR3 bases are TGCGCCAGCGGCAGTCCCAATGAGCAGTTCTTC.

This clonotype was counted between two and nine times. The chain joins TRBV6-1 to TRBJ2-2; D might be TRBD1 or TRBD2, each matching 6 bases. V gave up 7 bases and J gave up 1 base, with 19 bases separating them. The CDR3 is 17 amino acids. CDR1 is MNHNS, CDR2 SASEGT, per germline. CDR3 nucleotides: TGTGCCAGCATGACTTTGGCGGGACACCTGAACACCGGGGAGCTGTTTTTT. Translation gives CASMTLAGHLNTGELFF.

The chain joins TRBV2 to TRBJ2-3; D ambiguous. Germline assignment: CDR1 SNHLY and CDR2 FYNNEI. V dropped 4 bases and J dropped 6 bases, with 11 bases sitting between them. CDR3 length equals 13 residues. In nucleotides, the CDR3 is TGTGCCAGCAGTGTTCAGGATATGGATACGCAGTATTTT. This gives the protein CASSVQDMDTQYF.

This chain links TRBV20-1 with TRBJ2-7, with TRBD2 matching over 11 bases. Germline values: CDR1 DFQATT, CDR2 SNEGSKA (reference sequence). The CDR3 is 16 amino acids. Germline trimming cut 1 base from V and 3 bases from J; bases unmatched to any gene: 8. For the CDR3, the DNA is TGCAGTGCTAGAGCGTATTTAGCGGGAGGGGGCTACGAGCAGTACTTC. Its protein is CSARAYLAGGGYEQYF.

The sample holds a few counts of this clonotype. The chain uses TRBV10-3 and TRBJ2-5; tentative D call: TRBD1 (6 bases). The V and J ends lost 2 bases and 1 base respectively, with 8 bases between them. The CDR3 runs to 14 residues. Germline CDR1 and CDR2: ENHRY and SYGVKD. DNA of the CDR3: TGTGCCATCAGTGAGCTAGGGGGCCAAGAGACCCAGTACTTC. Amino acids: CAISELGGQETQYF.

This clonotype has ten or more counts. The rearrangement joins TRBV4-1 to TRBJ2-1; no clear D gene. The V gene's germline CDR1 is MGHRA and CDR2 YSYEKL. The CDR3 is 14 residues long. V dropped 0 bases and J dropped 7 bases, with 10 bases sitting between them. The CDR3 is CASSQDPLENEQFF. The CDR3 nucleotides are TGCGCCAGCAGCCAAGATCCCCTAGAGAATGAGCAGTTCTTC.

This clonotype was seen only a few times. The chain has TRBV12-3 or TRBV12-4 and TRBJ1-3; D gene uncertain. CDR3 length: 15 amino acids. Deletions cut 0 bases from V and 3 bases from J, with 9 bases between. CDR3 sequence reads: CASSLAGLDGNTIYF. Here the CDR3 DNA reads TGTGCCAGCAGTTTAGCGGGCTTGGATGGAAACACCATATATTTT.

This clonotype has just a few counts. DNA of the CDR3: TGTGCCAGCAGCTCCCGGTCGGGACTAGCCACAGATACGCAGTATTTT. Protein: CASSSRSGLATDTQYF. The V and J genes are TRBV7-2 and TRBJ2-3; 9 bases match TRBD2. The V and J ends lost 4 bases and 2 bases, in that order; junction bases with no gene match: 7. The CDR3 sequence is 16 residues long. In germline, CDR1 is SGHTA, CDR2 FQGNSA.

The chain combines TRBV7-9 with TRBJ1-5; no firm D call. V shed 1 base and J shed 9 bases, with 7 bases lying between them. Germline V gene data show CDR1 as SEHNR and CDR2 as FQNEAQ (reference sequence). The CDR3 covers 12 residues. The CDR3 region is CASSLERGPQHF. CDR3 coding DNA: TGTGCCAGCAGCTTAGAGCGTGGGCCCCAGCATTTT.

This chain uses TRBV4-2 with TRBJ1-2; no firm D call. V was trimmed by 0 bases and J by 4 bases, leaving 9 bases between them. The CDR3 length is 14 residues. Germline CDR1 and CDR2: LGHNA and YNFKEQ. The CDR3 loop reads CASSQDSRPYGYTF. The CDR3 DNA reads TGTGCCAGCAGCCAAGATAGTCGGCCCTATGGCTACACCTTC.

This clonotype was seen ten or more times. The J gene is TRBJ1-5, the V gene TRBV2, with unresolved D. The CDR3 length is 12 residues. CDR1 is SNHLY and CDR2 is FYNNEI in the germline V gene. Trimming removed 8 bases from V and 4 bases from J, with 9 bases in between. CDR3 protein: CASWDLNQPQHF. Written as DNA, the CDR3 is TGTGCCAGCTGGGATTTAAATCAGCCCCAGCATTTT.

This clonotype occurred many times. This chain connects TRBV7-2 to TRBJ2-4; D is ambiguous. The CDR3 is 13 amino acids. V was cut by 8 bases and J by 0 bases, with 8 bases left in between. Germline-derived CDR1 and CDR2 are SGHTA and FQGNSA. The CDR3 reads CASSPPAKNIQYF. CDR3 coding DNA: TGTGCCAGCTCCCCCCCAGCCAAAAACATTCAGTACTTC.

The V call is TRBV5-6, the J call TRBJ1-2, with a tentative D call TRBD1 (5 bases). CDR3 length: 15 amino acids. Germline-derived CDR1 and CDR2 are SGHDT and YYEEEE. Trimming shortened V by 3 bases and J by 7 bases, and 19 bases separated the two germline ends. The CDR3 here is CASSSDWGFGSGYTF. The CDR3 DNA reads TGTGCCAGCAGCTCCGATTGGGGGTTCGGGAGTGGCTACACCTTC.

V is TRBV30 and J is TRBJ2-1; D gene uncertain. The germline V and J ends were trimmed by 0 bases and 12 bases, with 12 bases remaining between them. The length of the CDR3 is 12 residues. Germline CDR1 and CDR2: GTSNPN and SVGIG (reference sequence). The CDR3 spells CAWSVPPKGQFF. CDR3 DNA: TGTGCCTGGAGTGTACCACCCAAGGGGCAGTTCTTC.

The sample holds many counts of this clonotype. The chain combines TRBV3-1 with TRBJ2-2; 9 bases are a match to TRBD2. The junction had 3 bases not matched to a gene; V was cut back by 1 base and J by 0 bases. Germline loops: CDR1 LGHDT, CDR2 YNNKEL (reference sequence). The CDR3 is made up of 17 amino acids. CDR3 sequence (DNA): TGTGCCAGCAGCCAAGCGGGACTAGCTGCGAACACCGGGGAGCTGTTTTTT. Encoded protein: CASSQAGLAANTGELFF.

This clonotype was counted at least ten times. The J gene is TRBJ2-1, the V gene TRBV29-1; D may match TRBD1 or TRBD2 (8 bases each). Germline values: CDR1 SQVTM, CDR2 ANQGSEA. This CDR3 is built from 15 residues. With 7 bases removed from V and 3 bases from J, the gap between germline ends came to 19 bases. CDR3 bases: TGCAGCGCCGAGGCGGGGGGACAGGTCTACAATGAGCAGTTCTTC. Translation: CSAEAGGQVYNEQFF.

V gene TRBV7-9 combines with J gene TRBJ2-5; no clear D. The CDR3 sequence is 12 residues long. CDR1 is SEHNR, CDR2 FQNEAQ, per germline (reference sequence). With 4 bases removed from V and 10 bases from J, the gap between germline ends came to 13 bases. The CDR3, as DNA: TGTGCCAGCAGCTCTGGGGTAGTGGACCAGTACTTC. Translating it yields CASSSGVVDQYF.

V is TRBV19 and J is TRBJ1-5; TRBD1 aligns across 8 bases. V lost 9 bases and J lost 2; bases outside the gene matches: 6. Germline V CDR1 and CDR2: LNHDA, SQIVND (reference sequence). The CDR3 is 14 amino acids. The CDR3 reads CASTTGGGNQPQHF. The DNA for the CDR3 is TGTGCCAGCACCACAGGGGGAGGCAATCAGCCCCAGCATTTT.

V gene TRBV5-6 combines with J gene TRBJ2-3; perhaps TRBD1 as D (5 bases). Germline loops: CDR1 SGHDT, CDR2 YYEEEE. CDR3 length: 16 amino acids. V was shortened by 4 bases and J by 4 bases, with 19 bases between the two germline ends. The CDR3 spells CASSQGSYGGADTQYF. The DNA of the CDR3 is TGTGCCAGCAGCCAGGGCAGCTACGGTGGCGCAGATACGCAGTATTTT.

A few counts support this clonotype. The chain combines TRBV20-1 with TRBJ1-1; maybe TRBD1 (5 bases). The CDR3 is made up of 15 amino acids. V lost 1 base and J 5 bases, leaving 17 bases between the germline ends. CDR1 DFQATT and CDR2 SNEGSKA come from the germline V gene (reference sequence). This chain's CDR3 is CSARASGWKWTEAFF. The DNA for the CDR3 is TGCAGTGCTAGAGCCTCAGGGTGGAAGTGGACTGAAGCTTTCTTT.

The chain is built from TRBV20-1 and TRBJ2-1; weak D call: TRBD1 (5 bases). Trimming removed 3 bases at V and 4 bases at J, with 13 bases between. CDR1 is DFQATT, CDR2 SNEGSKA, per germline (reference sequence). The CDR3 loop spans 14 amino acids. Here the CDR3 reads CSARARVMYNEQFF. CDR3 sequence (DNA): TGCAGTGCTAGGGCCAGGGTAATGTACAATGAGCAGTTCTTC.